Listed here is a single TCR beta chain. Generated by immunoSEQ multiplex PCR, the TCRdb table keeps only in-frame clones and is missing some. The data hold about 50,000 clones, with around 91% observed a single time. This entry comes from a study of glioma-infiltrating T cells after dendritic cell vaccination. CDR3 size: 15 residues. Deletions cut 6 bases from V and 8 bases from J, with 22 bases between. CDR1 is MRHNA, CDR2 SNTAGT, per germline. Specified time point: after dendritic cell vaccination, including at tumor progression/relapse. The sequenced sample was blood, obtained after dendritic cell vaccination. The clonotype originates from a human donor with glioblastoma. The V and J genes are TRBV6-4 and TRBJ1-2; a weak D match, TRBD1 (6 bases). CDR3 loop: CASRDTGHGPGGYTF. The CDR3 nucleotides read TGTGCCAGCAGGGATACGGGACACGGGCCGGGGGGCTACACCTTC.